These 26 T cell receptor beta chains originate from one sample sequenced in a study of T-cell memory formation after mild COVID-19. A single record per CDR3 protein comes from TCRdb applying MiXCR to the 5' RACE reads. The sample includes 350,000 to 450,000 distinct CDR3 sequences, over 25% seen only once; the top ten take less than 15%. Sequenced input: PBMCs or a T cell subset sorted from them (not recorded which). The receptors were sampled from an adult woman who had mild COVID-19 (a few samples of this study predate the infection). Cell type and time point are not known.

A few counts support this clonotype. Compared with germline, one end of the junction differs, possibly owing to a read error. The chain combines TRBV7-7 with TRBJ2-3, with 9 bases aligning to TRBD1. CDR1 is SSHAT, CDR2 FNYEAQ, per germline (reference sequence). The CDR3 has 16 amino acids. The CDR3 DNA reads as TGTGCTAGCAGCTTACGGACAGGGGAGGGTACAGATACGCAGTATTTT. This translates into CASSLRTGEGTDTQYF.

This clonotype was picked up one time. The chain employs TRBV9 and TRBJ2-3; D is perhaps TRBD2 (5 bases). Germline CDR1 reads SGDLS; CDR2 reads YYNGEE. The CDR3 loop spans 15 amino acids. Trimming stripped 5 bases from V and 4 bases from J, with 17 bases between. CDR3 in amino acids: CASSLRGLDADTQYF. The CDR3 DNA reads TGTGCCAGCAGTCTCAGAGGGCTAGACGCAGATACGCAGTATTTT. Supplemented by reference TRBV9 and TRBJ2-3, the full variable domain reads DSGVTQTPKHLITATGQRVTLRCSPRSGDLSVYWYQQSLDQGLQFLIQYYNGEERAKGNILERFSAQQFPDLHSELNLSSLELGDSALYFCASSLRGLDADTQYFGPGTRLTVL.

J is TRBJ2-3 and V is TRBV5-5; TRBD1 or TRBD2 may be the D gene (6 bases each). In germline, CDR1 is SGHKS, CDR2 YYEKEE (reference sequence). This CDR3 has 15 residues. Trimming took off 5 bases at V and 5 bases at J, with 18 bases between the two ends. CDR3 residues: CASSPRGAGGDTQYF. The DNA for the CDR3 is TGTGCCAGCAGTCCGAGGGGGGCAGGAGGAGATACGCAGTATTTT. Complete variable domain (other parts from reference TRBV5-5 and TRBJ2-3): DAGVTQSPTHLIKTRGQQVTLRCSPISGHKSVSWYQQVLGQGPQFIFQYYEKEERGRGNFPDRFSARQFPNYSSELNVNALLLGDSALYLCASSPRGAGGDTQYFGPGTRLTVL.

The V call is TRBV7-8, the J call TRBJ2-6; D unresolved. Trimming stripped 5 bases from V and 0 bases from J, with 11 bases between. Germline-derived CDR1 and CDR2 are SGHVS and FQNEAQ. CDR3 length: 16 amino acids. CDR3 region: CASSHWSGSGANVLTF. DNA for the CDR3: TGTGCCAGCAGCCACTGGTCCGGCTCTGGGGCCAACGTCCTGACTTTC.

The chain combines TRBV11-2 with TRBJ1-2; D is ambiguous. The CDR3 totals 15 residues. Germline V gene lookup returns CDR1 SGHAT and CDR2 FQNNGV. V lost 1 base and J lost 4, with 13 bases in between. The DNA of the CDR3 is TGTGCCAGCAGCTTAGGGCATAGCGGCCTCTATGGCTACACCTTC. Its translation is CASSLGHSGLYGYTF.

V usage is TRBV30 and J usage is TRBJ2-2; possible D gene TRBD1, 5 bases. V lost 0 bases and J lost 6, with 8 bases in between. CDR3 length: 13 amino acids. Germline loops: CDR1 GTSNPN, CDR2 SVGIG (reference sequence). The CDR3 DNA follows: TGTGCCTGGAGTGTATCAGGGCCCGGGGAGCTGTTTTTT. Translated, it gives CAWSVSGPGELFF.

This clonotype was found a few times. The chain links TRBV7-9 to TRBJ2-5, with D possibly TRBD2 on 6 matching bases. CDR1 is SEHNR, CDR2 FQNEAQ, per germline (reference sequence). The V end lost 5 bases, the J end lost 1 base, and 20 bases lay between the germline ends. There are 17 residues in the CDR3. The CDR3 region has the DNA TGTGCCAGCAGCCCCCCTAGGGCGGGACTCGGCCAAGAGACCCAGTACTTC. This gives the protein CASSPPRAGLGQETQYF.

The rearrangement uses TRBV5-5 and TRBJ2-4; D is ambiguous. The V gene lost 5 bases and the J gene lost 3 bases, with 15 bases spanning the gap. The V gene's germline CDR1 is SGHKS and CDR2 YYEKEE (reference sequence). There are 15 residues in the CDR3. The CDR3 DNA sequence: TGTGCCAGCAGTCGAGCAGGCCGAGGCAAAAACATTCAGTACTTC. Translation gives CASSRAGRGKNIQYF.

The chain employs TRBV2 and TRBJ1-2; D is possibly TRBD1 (5 bases). The CDR3 has 13 residues. The V gene's germline CDR1 is SNHLY and CDR2 FYNNEI. V lost 2 bases and J 3 bases, leaving 7 bases between the germline ends. CDR3 sequence (DNA): TGTGCCAGCAGTGAAATGGGGGACTATGGCTACACCTTC. Translation gives CASSEMGDYGYTF.

This clonotype has just a few counts. The genes are TRBV25-1 and TRBJ2-5; 9 bases align to TRBD1. Germline CDR1 is MGHDK and CDR2 is SYGVNS. CDR3 length: 14 amino acids. V was pared by 2 bases and J by 6 bases, with 4 bases of the junction left unmatched. For the CDR3, the DNA is TGTGCCAGCAGTGAAACAGGGGGCGTAAAGACCCAGTACTTC. It yields the protein CASSETGGVKTQYF. The full variable domain, in which reference TRBV25-1 and TRBJ2-5 provide the parts outside the CDR3, is EADIYQTPRYLVIGTGKKITLECSQTMGHDKMYWYQQDPGMELHLIHYSYGVNSTEKGDLSSESTVSRIRTEHFPLTLESARPSHTSQYLCASSETGGVKTQYFGPGTRLLVL.

This chain links TRBV12-3 or TRBV12-4 with TRBJ1-2, with 7 bases identical to TRBD1. CDR3 length: 14 amino acids. Germline trimming cut 6 bases from V and 4 bases from J; bases unmatched to any gene: 8. CDR3 sequence (DNA): TGTGCCAGCAGCCCGGACAGGATCCCCTATGGCTACACCTTC. This encodes CASSPDRIPYGYTF.

The rearrangement joins TRBV4-2 to TRBJ1-3; D gene ambiguous. Germline V lookup: CDR1 LGHNA, CDR2 YNFKEQ. Trimming took off 0 bases at V and 1 base at J, with 13 bases between the two ends. There are 17 residues in the CDR3. DNA for the CDR3: TGTGCCAGCAGCCAAGAGGCCCACAGCGCGTCTGGAAACACCATATATTTT. Protein: CASSQEAHSASGNTIYF.

The J gene is TRBJ1-1, the V gene TRBV24-1; D call uncertain. The CDR3 has 12 amino acids. In germline, CDR1 is KGHDR, CDR2 SFDVKD. V was shortened by 4 bases and J by 11 bases, with 13 bases between the two germline ends. The CDR3: CATSDLTSKAFF. In DNA form, the CDR3 reads TGTGCCACCAGTGACCTCACCAGTAAGGCTTTCTTT.

This clonotype has a handful of counts. The chain recombines TRBV24-1 with TRBJ2-5, with D perhaps TRBD2 (6 bases). The length of the CDR3 is 15 residues. V lost 2 bases and J 4 bases, leaving 13 bases between the germline ends. From germline, CDR1 is KGHDR and CDR2 SFDVKD. As DNA, the CDR3 is TGTGCCACCAGTGATTACGGAGGGATTCGAGAGACCCAGTACTTC. Translation gives CATSDYGGIRETQYF.

Concerning this clonotype: One end of the junction fails to match germline, which may point to a read error. The chain employs TRBV6-5 and TRBJ1-1; 9 bases are shared with TRBD1. CDR3 length equals 15 residues. Germline-derived CDR1 and CDR2 are MNHEY and SVGAGI. The CDR3 DNA follows: TGTGCCAGCAGTTATGGGACAGGGCCGTACACCGAAGCTTTCTTT. It codes for CASSYGTGPYTEAFF.

This clonotype was detected only a few times. This chain connects TRBV6-5 to TRBJ2-5; 9 nucleotides align to TRBD2. The CDR3 extends over 15 amino acids. After removal of 6 bases from V and 1 base from J, the junction contained 6 bases not matched to a gene. Per the germline V gene, CDR1 is MNHEY and CDR2 is SVGAGI. The CDR3 protein is CASRLSGGSQETQYF. In nucleotides, the CDR3 is TGTGCCAGCAGACTCAGCGGGGGGTCCCAAGAGACCCAGTACTTC.

This clonotype showed up many times. The chain recombines TRBV5-1 with TRBJ2-7; 9 nucleotides agree with TRBD2. In germline, CDR1 is SGHRS, CDR2 YFSETQ. CDR3 length: 15 residues. V was pared by 1 base and J by 1 base, with 3 bases of the junction left unmatched. The CDR3 region is CASSLSLAGSYEQYF. The CDR3 DNA follows: TGCGCCAGCAGCTTGAGCCTAGCGGGATCCTACGAGCAGTACTTC.

The rearrangement joins TRBV11-2 to TRBJ2-1; TRBD2 agrees at 8 bases. This CDR3 has 17 residues. The V gene end was trimmed by 0 bases and the J gene end by 6 bases; junction bases not matched to a gene: 10. CDR1 is SGHAT, CDR2 FQNNGV, per germline. CDR3 in amino acids: CASSLDSPGGPFNEQFF. DNA for the CDR3: TGTGCCAGCAGCTTAGATTCTCCGGGGGGGCCGTTCAATGAGCAGTTCTTC.

The CDR3 DNA reads as TGCGCCATCAATCGGGGACTTAGATCCTACGAGCAGTACTTC. This gives the protein CAINRGLRSYEQYF. This sequence joins TRBV4-3 and TRBJ2-7, with D possibly matching TRBD2 (6 bases). CDR1 and CDR2 (germline): LGHNA, YSLEER. Trimming took 10 bases from V and 1 from J, leaving 17 bases between them. The CDR3 runs 14 residues.

V usage is TRBV18 and J usage is TRBJ2-4; the match to TRBD2 covers 9 bases. In germline, CDR1 is KGHSH, CDR2 LQKENI. The CDR3 contains 15 residues. Germline trimming cut 3 bases from V and 7 bases from J; bases unmatched to any gene: 7. The CDR3 bases are TGTGCCAGCTCACCTCCGGGACTAGCCGTGAACATTCAGTACTTC. Protein: CASSPPGLAVNIQYF.

The rearrangement uses TRBV9 and TRBJ2-2, with D perhaps given as TRBD1 or TRBD2 (5 bases each). The CDR3 contains 17 residues. Per the germline V gene, CDR1 is SGDLS and CDR2 is YYNGEE. V lost 1 base and J lost 0, with 13 bases in between. CDR3 sequence (DNA): TGTGCCAGCAGCGTACCCCGGACGGGACCGAACACCGGGGAGCTGTTTTTT. Amino acids: CASSVPRTGPNTGELFF.

This clonotype was counted between two and nine times. This chain joins TRBV18 and TRBJ2-1, with D possibly being TRBD2 (6 bases). The V end was cut by 3 bases, the J end by 4 bases, with 19 bases between. The CDR3 has 17 amino acids. Germline lookup yields CDR1 KGHSH and CDR2 LQKENI. This CDR3 reads CASSPYGPGDLYNEQFF. The CDR3 DNA sequence: TGTGCCAGCTCACCGTACGGCCCGGGGGACCTATACAATGAGCAGTTCTTC.

The V gene is TRBV5-5, the J gene TRBJ2-3; TRBD2 is a possible D gene (6 bases). CDR1 is SGHKS and CDR2 is YYEKEE in the germline V gene (reference sequence). V was trimmed by 6 bases and J by 1 base, leaving 27 bases between them. The CDR3 runs 19 residues. This CDR3 reads CASITTGVASGLGTDTQYF. CDR3 nucleotides: TGTGCCAGCATCACTACGGGGGTCGCGTCCGGGTTGGGCACAGATACGCAGTATTTT.

This clonotype showed up many times. CDR3 bases: TGCGCCAGCAGCTTGGTTACAGCGGGAGTATCCGAGCAGTACTTC. This gives the protein CASSLVTAGVSEQYF. This rearrangement joins TRBV5-1 to TRBJ2-7; 8 positions agree with TRBD2. Trimming removed 0 bases from V and 6 bases from J; junction bases left unmatched: 8. The CDR3 has 15 residues. CDR1 and CDR2 from the germline V gene are SGHRS and YFSETQ.

In this sample, this clonotype turned up a few times. The chain recombines TRBV5-1 with TRBJ2-7; 7 bases align to TRBD2. V dropped 2 bases and J dropped 2; count of bases not matched to a gene: 7. Germline loops: CDR1 SGHRS, CDR2 YFSETQ. The CDR3 loop spans 15 amino acids. CDR3 in amino acids: CASSLGSAGAYEQYF. The CDR3 nucleotides read TGCGCCAGCAGCTTAGGTTCCGCGGGAGCCTACGAGCAGTACTTC.

This clonotype was picked up a small number of times. One end of the junction is discordant with germline, which a read error may explain. The J gene is TRBJ2-5, the V gene TRBV7-2; D is ambiguous. The V gene's germline CDR1 is SGHTA and CDR2 FQGNSA. This CDR3 has 14 amino acids. This chain's CDR3 is CASSTLTYQETQCF. The CDR3 region has the DNA TGTGCCAGCAGCACCCTAACCTACCAAGAGACCCAGTGCTTC. The complete variable domain, with remaining parts taken from reference TRBV7-2 and TRBJ2-5, reads GAGVSQSPSNKVTEKGKDVELRCDPISGHTALYWYRQSLGQGLEFLIYFQGNSAPDKSGLPSDRFSAERTGGSVSTLTIQRTQQEDSAVYLCASSTLTYQETQCFGPGTRLLVL.